A selection of T cell receptor beta chains follows, all from one sample in a study of blood T cell repertoires in COVID-19. TCRdb's copy holds only in-frame clones and misses some; the assay was immunoSEQ multiplex PCR. The table includes fewer than 65,000 clones, less than 90% detected once. Sequencing was performed on peripheral blood. Source of these receptors: a human donor in a cohort sampled during active COVID-19. CDR3s include the opening cysteine and the closing phenylalanine or tryptophan. Each record gives: J gene, D gene, V gene, clone size, CDR3 DNA, CDR3 protein. A D gene is named only where the DNA matches it firmly. Some rows mark clone size as missing; the rest say once, few, many or name a class of expanded clone.

>TRBJ1-5|TRBD1|TRBV7-2|NA
TGTGCCAGCAGCACCGACAGGGCGGGCAATCAGCCCCAGCATTTT
CASSTDRAGNQPQHF
>TRBJ1-4|TRBD1|TRBV5-1|NA
TGCGCCAGCAGCGCAACAGGGGGCTTAGCAACTAATGAAAAACTGTTTTTT
CASSATGGLATNEKLFF
>TRBJ2-2|NA|TRBV11-3|NA
TGTGCCAGCAGCCACGGTTCCGGGGGGCAGCAGACCGGGGAGCTGTTTTTT
CASSHGSGGQQTGELFF
>TRBJ2-2|TRBD1|TRBV7-6|once
TGTGCCAGCAGCCCACGAATCAGGGGGTCGGACACCGGGGAGCTGTTTTTT
CASSPRIRGSDTGELFF
>TRBJ2-1|TRBD2|TRBV30|NA
TGTGCCTGGAGTACGTCTAGCGGGAGATGGAATGAGCAGTTCTTC
CAWSTSSGRWNEQFF
>TRBJ2-7|TRBD2|TRBV7-2|NA
TGTGCCAGCAGCTTAGGATTAGGGCGGGGGGGCAACGAGCAGTACTTC
CASSLGLGRGGNEQYF
>TRBJ1-3|NA|TRBV7-2|NA
TGTGCCAGCAGCGCGGAGAGATCTGGAAACACCATATATTTT
CASSAERSGNTIYF
>TRBJ1-3|NA|TRBV9|NA
TGTGCCAGCAGCGCGATCCCGGCAGGAGGAAACACCATATATTTT
CASSAIPAGGNTIYF
>TRBJ2-2|NA|TRBV19|NA
TGTGCCAGTAGTATAGAGGGGGCTGGGGAGCTGTTTTTT
CASSIEGAGELFF
>TRBJ1-1|NA|TRBV30|NA
TGTGCCTGGGGGGGGCGACACCCGAACACTGAAGCTTTCTTT
CAWGGRHPNTEAFF
>TRBJ2-1|NA|TRBV5-4|NA
TGTGCCAGCAGCTTTGTTTCTGACAATGAGCAGTTCTTC
CASSFVSDNEQFF
>TRBJ1-1|NA|TRBV12-3/TRBV12-4|NA
TGTGCCAGCAGCCTCCAAGCGGGCACTGAAGCTTTCTTT
CASSLQAGTEAFF
>TRBJ2-2|NA|TRBV7-2|NA
TGTGCCAGCAGCAACCTCGGTCTAGGTGCCGGGGAGCTGTTTTTT
CASSNLGLGAGELFF
>TRBJ1-6|TRBD1|TRBV5-1|NA
TGCGCCAGCAGCTTCGGGACAGGGGGCTTGTCACCCCTCCACTTT
CASSFGTGGLSPLHF